This T cell receptor (beta chain) was captured in a study of shared clonotypes between healthy human individuals. TCRdb keeps only in-frame clones here, not all; method: immunoSEQ multiplex PCR. The data show approximately 500,000 clones, 60% to 80% seen once. V was pared by 3 bases and J by 5 bases, with 9 bases of the junction left unmatched. This CDR3 region has 15 residues. CDR1 and CDR2 from the germline V gene are SGDLS and YYNGEE. The sequence derives from a woman in her 40s in good health. Some clones in this sample may be carry-over from other donors' samples. Sequencing was performed on PBMCs. The chain uses TRBV9 and TRBJ2-7; 9 bases agree with TRBD1. Written as DNA, the CDR3 is TGTGCCAGCAGCGGGCCACAGGGGGCGCGGGACGAGCAGTACTTC. This gives the protein CASSGPQGARDEQYF.